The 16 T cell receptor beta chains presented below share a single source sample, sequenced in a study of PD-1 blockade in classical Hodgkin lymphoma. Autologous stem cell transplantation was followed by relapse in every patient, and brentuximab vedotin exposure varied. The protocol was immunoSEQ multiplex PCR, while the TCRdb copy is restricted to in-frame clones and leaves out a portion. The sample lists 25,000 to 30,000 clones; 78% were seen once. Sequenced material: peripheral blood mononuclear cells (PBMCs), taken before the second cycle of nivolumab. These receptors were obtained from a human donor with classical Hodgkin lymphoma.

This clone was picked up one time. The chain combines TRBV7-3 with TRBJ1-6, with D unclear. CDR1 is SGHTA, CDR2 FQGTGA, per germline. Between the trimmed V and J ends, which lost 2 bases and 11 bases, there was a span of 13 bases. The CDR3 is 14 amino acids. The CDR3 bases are TGTGCCAGCAGCTTAGGCGGGTTGTTGACACCCCTCCACTTT. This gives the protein CASSLGGLLTPLHF.

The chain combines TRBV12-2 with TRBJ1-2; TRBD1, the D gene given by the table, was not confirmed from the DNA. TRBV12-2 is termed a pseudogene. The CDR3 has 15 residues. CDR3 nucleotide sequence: TGTGCAAGTCGCTCCACCCCCGGGACAACCTATGGCTACACCTTC. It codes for CASRSTPGTTYGYTF.

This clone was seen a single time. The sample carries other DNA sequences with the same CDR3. The CDR3 DNA reads TGCGCCAGCAGCGGGGTAGGGACTAGCGGGGGGGAGGATACGCAGTATTTT. Translation gives CASSGVGTSGGEDTQYF. The rearrangement joins TRBV5-1 to TRBJ2-3; TRBD2 agrees at 16 bases. The CDR3 loop spans 17 amino acids. Germline V gives CDR1 SGHRS, CDR2 YFSETQ. J was trimmed by 6 bases and V by 4 bases; bases with no gene match: 8.

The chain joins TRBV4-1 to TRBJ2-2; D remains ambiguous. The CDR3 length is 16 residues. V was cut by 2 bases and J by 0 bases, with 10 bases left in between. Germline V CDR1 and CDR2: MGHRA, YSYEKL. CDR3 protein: CASSQYETANTGELFF. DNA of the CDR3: TGCGCCAGCAGCCAATACGAGACGGCGAACACCGGGGAGCTGTTTTTT.

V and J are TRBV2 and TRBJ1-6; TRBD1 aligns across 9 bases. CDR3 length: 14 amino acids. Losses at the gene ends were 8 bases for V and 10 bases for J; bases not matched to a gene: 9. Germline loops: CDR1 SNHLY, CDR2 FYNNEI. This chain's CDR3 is CASGDRANDSPLHF. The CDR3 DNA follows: TGTGCCAGCGGGGACAGGGCGAATGACTCACCCCTCCACTTT.

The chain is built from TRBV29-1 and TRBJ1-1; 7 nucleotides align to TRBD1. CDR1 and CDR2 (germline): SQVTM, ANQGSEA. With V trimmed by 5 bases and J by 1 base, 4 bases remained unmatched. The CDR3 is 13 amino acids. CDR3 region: CSVLGQENTEAFF. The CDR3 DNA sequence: TGCAGCGTTCTAGGACAGGAGAACACTGAAGCTTTCTTT. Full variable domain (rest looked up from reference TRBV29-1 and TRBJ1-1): SAVISQKPSRDICQRGTSLTIQCQVDSQVTMMFWYRQQPGQSLTLIATANQGSEATYESGFVIDKFPISRPNLTFSTLTVSNMSPEDSSIYLCSVLGQENTEAFFGQGTRLTVV.

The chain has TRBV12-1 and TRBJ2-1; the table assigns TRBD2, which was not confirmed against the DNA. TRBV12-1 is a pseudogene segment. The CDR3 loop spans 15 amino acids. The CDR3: CASSHQRETYNEQFF. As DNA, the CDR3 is TGTGCCAGCAGCCATCAGCGGGAGACCTACAATGAGCAGTTCTTC.

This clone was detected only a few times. CDR3 in DNA: TGTGCCAGCAGCCCCAGGACAGGCGGCGAGCAGTACTTC. This gives the protein CASSPRTGGEQYF. This chain connects TRBV9 to TRBJ2-7, with 7 bases identical to TRBD1. V was pared by 4 bases and J by 6 bases, with 7 bases of the junction left unmatched. This CDR3 is 13 amino acids long. CDR1 SGDLS and CDR2 YYNGEE come from the germline V gene.

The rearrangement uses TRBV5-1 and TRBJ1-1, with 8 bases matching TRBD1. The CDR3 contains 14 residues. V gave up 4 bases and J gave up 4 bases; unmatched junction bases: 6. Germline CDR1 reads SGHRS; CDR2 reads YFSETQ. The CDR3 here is CASSQGQGGTEAFF. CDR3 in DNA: TGCGCCAGCAGCCAAGGACAGGGAGGCACTGAAGCTTTCTTT.

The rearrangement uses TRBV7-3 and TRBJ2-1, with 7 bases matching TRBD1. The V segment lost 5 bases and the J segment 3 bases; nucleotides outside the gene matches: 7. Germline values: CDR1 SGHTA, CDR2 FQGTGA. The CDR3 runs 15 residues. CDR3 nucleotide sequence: TGTGCCAGCAGCCCCACGGGACAGATCTACAATGAGCAGTTCTTC. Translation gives CASSPTGQIYNEQFF.

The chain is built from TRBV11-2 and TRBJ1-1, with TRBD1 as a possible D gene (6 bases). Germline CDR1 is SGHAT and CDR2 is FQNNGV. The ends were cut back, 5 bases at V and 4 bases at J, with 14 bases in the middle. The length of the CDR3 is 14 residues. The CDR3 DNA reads TGTGCCAGCAGCAGAGGGGGGGTAAGCACTGAAGCTTTCTTT. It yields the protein CASSRGGVSTEAFF. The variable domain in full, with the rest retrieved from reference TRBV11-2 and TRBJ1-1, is EAGVAQSPRYKIIEKRQSVAFWCNPISGHATLYWYQQILGQGPKLLIQFQNNGVVDDSQLPKDRFSAERLKGVDSTLKIQPAKLEDSAVYLCASSRGGVSTEAFFGQGTRLTVV.

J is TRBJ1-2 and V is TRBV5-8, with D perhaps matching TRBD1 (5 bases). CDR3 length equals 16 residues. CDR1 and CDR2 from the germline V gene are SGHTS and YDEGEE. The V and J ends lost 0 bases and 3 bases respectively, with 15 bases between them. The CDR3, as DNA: TGTGCCAGCAGCTTGGTTGGCAACACGGGGGACTATGGCTACACCTTC. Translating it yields CASSLVGNTGDYGYTF.

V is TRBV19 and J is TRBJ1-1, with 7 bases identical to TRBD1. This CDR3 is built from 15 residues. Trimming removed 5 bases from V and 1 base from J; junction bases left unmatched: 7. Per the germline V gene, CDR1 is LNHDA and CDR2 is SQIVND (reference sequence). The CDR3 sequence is CASSPPGQWNTEAFF. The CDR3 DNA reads TGTGCCAGTAGTCCGCCGGGACAGTGGAACACTGAAGCTTTCTTT.

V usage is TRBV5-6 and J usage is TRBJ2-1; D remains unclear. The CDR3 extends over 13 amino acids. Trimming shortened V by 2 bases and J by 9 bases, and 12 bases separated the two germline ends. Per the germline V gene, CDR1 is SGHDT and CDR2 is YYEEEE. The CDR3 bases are TGTGCCAGCAGCTTAGGCCTGACGGGTGAGCAGTTCTTC. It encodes CASSLGLTGEQFF.

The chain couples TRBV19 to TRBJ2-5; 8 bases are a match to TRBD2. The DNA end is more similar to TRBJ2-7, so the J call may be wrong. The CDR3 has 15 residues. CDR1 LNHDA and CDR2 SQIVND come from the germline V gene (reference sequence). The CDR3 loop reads CASSTLAGPTYEQYF. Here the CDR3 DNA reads TGTGCCAGTAGTACCTTAGCGGGGCCCACCTACGAGCAGTACTTC.

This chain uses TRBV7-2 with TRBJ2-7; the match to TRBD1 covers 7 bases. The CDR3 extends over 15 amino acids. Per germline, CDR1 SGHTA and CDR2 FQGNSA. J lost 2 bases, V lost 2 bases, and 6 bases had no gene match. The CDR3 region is CASSLSTTGTYEQYF. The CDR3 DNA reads TGTGCCAGCAGCTTATCGACGACAGGGACCTACGAGCAGTACTTC.